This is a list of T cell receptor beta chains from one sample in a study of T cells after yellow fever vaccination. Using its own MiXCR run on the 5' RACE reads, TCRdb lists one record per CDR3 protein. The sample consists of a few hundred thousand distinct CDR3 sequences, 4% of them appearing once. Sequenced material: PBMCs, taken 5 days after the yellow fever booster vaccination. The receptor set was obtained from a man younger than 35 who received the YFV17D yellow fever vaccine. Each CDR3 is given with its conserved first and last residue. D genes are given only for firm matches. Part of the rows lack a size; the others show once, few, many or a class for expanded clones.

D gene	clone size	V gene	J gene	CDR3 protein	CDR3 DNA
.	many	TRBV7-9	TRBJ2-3	CASSTTERDTQYF	TGTGCCAGCAGCACTACAGAAAGAGATACGCAGTATTTT
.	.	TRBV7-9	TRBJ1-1	CASSLGGVTPGTEAFF	TGTGCCAGCAGCTTAGGTGGCGTGACGCCGGGTACTGAAGCTTTCTTT
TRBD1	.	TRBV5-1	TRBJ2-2	CARSPWTGSNTGELFF	TGCGCCAGAAGCCCGTGGACAGGATCGAACACCGGGGAGCTGTTTTTT
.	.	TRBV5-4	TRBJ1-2	CASSLAERGIINYGYTF	TGTGCCAGCAGCTTGGCCGAAAGGGGGATTATAAACTATGGCTACACCTTC
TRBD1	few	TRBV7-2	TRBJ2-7	CASRQGADEQYF	TGTGCCAGCAGACAGGGGGCTGACGAGCAGTACTTC
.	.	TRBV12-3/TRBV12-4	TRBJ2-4	CASSLTAAKNIQYF	TGTGCCAGCAGTTTGACCGCAGCCAAAAACATTCAGTACTTC
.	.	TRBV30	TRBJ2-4	CAWSVGNIQYF	TGTGCCTGGAGTGTGGGAAACATTCAGTACTTC
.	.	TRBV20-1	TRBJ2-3	CSARDSVRTDTQYF	TGCAGTGCTAGAGATTCCGTCCGCACAGATACGCAGTATTTT
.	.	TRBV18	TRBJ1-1	CASSPLLGQPTTEAFF	TGTGCCAGCTCACCACTATTAGGACAGCCGACCACTGAAGCTTTCTTT
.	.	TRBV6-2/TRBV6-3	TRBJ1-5	CASSTGFLGNQPQHF	TGTGCCAGCAGTACAGGGTTCTTGGGCAATCAGCCCCAGCATTTT
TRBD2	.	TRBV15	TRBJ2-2	CATSREAGLAVDTGELFF	TGTGCCACCAGCAGAGAGGCGGGACTAGCAGTCGACACCGGGGAGCTGTTTTTT
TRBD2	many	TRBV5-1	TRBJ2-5	CASSGLGSEGLGETQYF	TGCGCCAGCAGCGGGCTTGGTAGCGAAGGACTAGGGGAGACCCAGTACTTC
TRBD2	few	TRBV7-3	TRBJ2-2	CASSSGTSGGENTGELFF	TGTGCCAGCAGCTCCGGGACTAGCGGGGGGGAGAACACCGGGGAGCTGTTTTTT
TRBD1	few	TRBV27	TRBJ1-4	CASSLGSGQGMDEKLFF	TGTGCCAGCAGTTTGGGCTCGGGACAGGGAATGGATGAAAAACTGTTTTTT
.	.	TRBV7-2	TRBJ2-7	CASSFFTGSYEQYF	TGTGCCAGCAGCTTTTTCACAGGCAGCTACGAGCAGTACTTC
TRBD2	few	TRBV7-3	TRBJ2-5	CASSLGSSGGALGETQYF	TGTGCCAGCAGCTTAGGTAGTAGCGGGGGGGCACTCGGAGAGACCCAGTACTTC
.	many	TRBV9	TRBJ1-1	CASGYKDTEAFF	TGTGCCAGCGGTTATAAGGACACTGAAGCTTTCTTT
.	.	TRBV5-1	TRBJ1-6	CASSFDQGPRYNSPLHF	TGCGCCAGCAGCTTCGACCAGGGGCCAAGATATAATTCACCCCTCCACTTT
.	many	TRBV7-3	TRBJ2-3	CASSLNRGQDTQYF	TGTGCCAGCAGCTTAAATCGGGGCCAGGATACGCAGTATTTT
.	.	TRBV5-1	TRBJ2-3	CASSLGSAGTDTQYF	TGCGCCAGCAGCTTGGGTTCCGCAGGCACAGATACGCAGTATTTT
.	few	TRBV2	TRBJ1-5	CASSDREQPQHF	TGTGCCAGCAGTGACAGGGAGCAGCCCCAGCATTTT
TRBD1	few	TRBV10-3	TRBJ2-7	CAITEADRGPPYEQYF	TGTGCCATCACCGAGGCGGACAGGGGCCCTCCCTACGAGCAGTACTTC
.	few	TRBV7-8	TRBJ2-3	CASSKRLDTLSITTDTQYF	TGTGCCAGCAGCAAAAGGCTGGACACTCTTTCCATCACCACAGATACGCAGTATTTT
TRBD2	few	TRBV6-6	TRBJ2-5	CASSPSGESQYF	TGTGCCAGCAGTCCGAGCGGGGAGAGCCAGTACTTC
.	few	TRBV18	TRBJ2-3	CASSPFAAPSDTQYF	TGTGCCAGCTCTCCTTTTGCCGCGCCTTCGGATACGCAGTATTTT
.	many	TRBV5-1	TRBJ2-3	CASSRGPSRGTDTQYF	TGCGCCAGCAGCCGAGGTCCTTCACGAGGCACAGATACGCAGTATTTT
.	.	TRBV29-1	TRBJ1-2	CSVRAQVDGYTF	TGCAGCGTCCGAGCGCAGGTTGATGGCTACACCTTC
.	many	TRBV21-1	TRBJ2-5	CASSPNRGRKETQYF	TGTGCCAGCAGCCCTAATCGTGGCCGAAAAGAGACCCAGTACTTC
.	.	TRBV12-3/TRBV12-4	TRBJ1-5	CASSSNYGGRAQPQHF	TGTGCCAGCAGTTCCAATTACGGGGGACGCGCCCAGCCCCAGCATTTT
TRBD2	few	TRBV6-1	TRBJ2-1	CASSEFSGGAYNEQFF	TGTGCCAGCAGTGAATTCTCTGGGGGGGCCTACAATGAGCAGTTCTTC
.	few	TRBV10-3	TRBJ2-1	CAISESERNEQFF	TGTGCCATCAGTGAGTCGGAGAGGAATGAGCAGTTCTTC
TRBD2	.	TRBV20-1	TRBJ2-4	CSATPGGGGAKNIQYF	TGCAGTGCTACCCCGGGGGGGGGGGGAGCCAAAAACATTCAGTACTTC